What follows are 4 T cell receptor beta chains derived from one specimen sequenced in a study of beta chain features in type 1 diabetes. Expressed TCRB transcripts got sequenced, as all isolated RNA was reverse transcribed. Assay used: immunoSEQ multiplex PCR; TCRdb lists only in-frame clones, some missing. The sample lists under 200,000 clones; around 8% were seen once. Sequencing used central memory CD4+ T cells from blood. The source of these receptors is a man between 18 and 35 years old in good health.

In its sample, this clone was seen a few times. This chain's CDR3 is CASSSTGLRDRTNQPQHF. In nucleotides, the CDR3 is TGTGCCAGCAGCTCTACCGGCCTAAGGGACAGAACAAATCAGCCCCAGCATTTT. The V and J genes are TRBV7-9 and TRBJ1-5; 7 bases match TRBD1. Germline V gene lookup returns CDR1 SEHNR and CDR2 FQNEAQ (reference sequence). V dropped 4 bases and J dropped 4; count of bases not matched to a gene: 16. The CDR3 spans 18 residues.

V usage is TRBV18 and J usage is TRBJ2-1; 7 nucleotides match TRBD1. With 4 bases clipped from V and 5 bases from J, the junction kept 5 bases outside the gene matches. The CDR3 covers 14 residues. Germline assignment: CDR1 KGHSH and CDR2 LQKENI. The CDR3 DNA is TGTGCCAGCTCACGCCGGGACAGAAACAATGAGCAGTTCTTC. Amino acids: CASSRRDRNNEQFF.

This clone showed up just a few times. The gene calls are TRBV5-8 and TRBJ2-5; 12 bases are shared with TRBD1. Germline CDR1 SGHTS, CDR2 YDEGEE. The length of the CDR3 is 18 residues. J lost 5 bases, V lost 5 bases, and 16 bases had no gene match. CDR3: CASRAPSWGQGAWETQYF. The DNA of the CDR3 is TGTGCCAGCAGAGCCCCATCCTGGGGACAGGGGGCATGGGAGACCCAGTACTTC.

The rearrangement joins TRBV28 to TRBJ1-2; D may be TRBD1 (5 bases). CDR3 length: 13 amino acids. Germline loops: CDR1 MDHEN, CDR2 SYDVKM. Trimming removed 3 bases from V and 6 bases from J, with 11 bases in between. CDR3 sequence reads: CASSFQVRDGYTF. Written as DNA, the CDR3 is TGTGCCAGCAGTTTCCAAGTCAGGGATGGCTACACCTTC.